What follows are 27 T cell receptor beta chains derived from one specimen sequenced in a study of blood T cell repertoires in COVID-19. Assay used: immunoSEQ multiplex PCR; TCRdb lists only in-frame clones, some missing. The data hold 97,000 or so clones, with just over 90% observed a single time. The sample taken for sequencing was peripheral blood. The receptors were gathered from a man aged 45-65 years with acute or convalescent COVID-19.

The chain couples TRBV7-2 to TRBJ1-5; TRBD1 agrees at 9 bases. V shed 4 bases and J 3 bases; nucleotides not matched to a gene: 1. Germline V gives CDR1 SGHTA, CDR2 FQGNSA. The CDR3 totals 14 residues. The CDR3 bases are TGTGCCAGCAGCTGGACAGGGGCCAATCAGCCCCAGCATTTT. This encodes CASSWTGANQPQHF.

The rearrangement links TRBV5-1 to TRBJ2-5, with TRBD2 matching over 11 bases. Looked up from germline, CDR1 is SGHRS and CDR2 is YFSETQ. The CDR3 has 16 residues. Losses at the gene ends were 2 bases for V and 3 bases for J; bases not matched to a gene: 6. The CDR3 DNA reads TGCGCCAGCAGCTTTCCGGCGGGACTAGCGGAAGAGACCCAGTACTTC. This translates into CASSFPAGLAEETQYF.

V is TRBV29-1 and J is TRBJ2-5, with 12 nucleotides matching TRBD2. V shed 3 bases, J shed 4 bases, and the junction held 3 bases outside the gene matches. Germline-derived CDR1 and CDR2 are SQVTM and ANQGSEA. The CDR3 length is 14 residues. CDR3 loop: CSVDRGLAGETQYF. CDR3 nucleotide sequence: TGCAGCGTTGATAGGGGACTAGCGGGAGAGACCCAGTACTTC.

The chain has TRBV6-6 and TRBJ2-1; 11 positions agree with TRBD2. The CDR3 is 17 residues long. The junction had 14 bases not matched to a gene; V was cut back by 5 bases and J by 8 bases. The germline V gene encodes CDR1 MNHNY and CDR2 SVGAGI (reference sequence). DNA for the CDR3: TGTGCCAGCAGTCCGCTTCAACTAGCGGGAGCAGTATATGAGCAGTTCTTC. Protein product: CASSPLQLAGAVYEQFF.

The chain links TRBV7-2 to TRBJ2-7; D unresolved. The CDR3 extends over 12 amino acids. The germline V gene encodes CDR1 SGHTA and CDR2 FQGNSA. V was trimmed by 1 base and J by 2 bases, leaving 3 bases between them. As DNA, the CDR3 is TGTGCCAGCAGCTTAGACACCTACGAGCAGTACTTC. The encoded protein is CASSLDTYEQYF.

The CDR3 reads CASSERQGAFNEQFF. CDR3 coding DNA: TGTGCCAGCAGTGAACGACAGGGGGCGTTTAATGAGCAGTTCTTC. This chain uses TRBV2 with TRBJ2-1; 10 bases line up with TRBD1. There are 15 residues in the CDR3. V trimming: 2 bases; J trimming: 7 bases; junction bases outside the gene matches: 5. CDR1 SNHLY and CDR2 FYNNEI come from the germline V gene.

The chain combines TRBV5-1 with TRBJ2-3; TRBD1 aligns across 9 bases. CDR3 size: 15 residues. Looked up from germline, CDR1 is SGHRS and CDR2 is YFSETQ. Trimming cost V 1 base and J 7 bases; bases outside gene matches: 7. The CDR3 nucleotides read TGCGCCAGCAGCTTGTCCGGACAGGGGATGAATACGCAGTATTTT. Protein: CASSLSGQGMNTQYF.

CDR3 bases: TGTGCCGTGGTTTCGCGTAGTTCCTCCTACAATGAGCAGTTCTTC. This encodes CAVVSRSSSYNEQFF. The chain has TRBV7-9 and TRBJ2-1; D call uncertain. The CDR3 is made up of 15 amino acids. Germline CDR1 SEHNR, CDR2 FQNEAQ (reference sequence). The V and J ends lost 11 bases and 0 bases respectively, with 17 bases between them.

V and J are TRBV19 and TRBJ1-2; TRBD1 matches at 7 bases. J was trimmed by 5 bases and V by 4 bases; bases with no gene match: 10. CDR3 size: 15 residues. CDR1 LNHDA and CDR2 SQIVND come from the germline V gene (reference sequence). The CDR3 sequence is CASSRRTGDMYGYTF. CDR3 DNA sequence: TGTGCCAGTAGTAGAAGGACAGGCGACATGTATGGCTACACCTTC. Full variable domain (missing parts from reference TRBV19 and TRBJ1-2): DGGITQSPKYLFRKEGQNVTLSCEQNLNHDAMYWYRQDPGQGLRLIYYSQIVNDFQKGDIAEGYSVSREKKESFPLTVTSAQKNPTAFYLCASSRRTGDMYGYTFGSGTRLTVV.

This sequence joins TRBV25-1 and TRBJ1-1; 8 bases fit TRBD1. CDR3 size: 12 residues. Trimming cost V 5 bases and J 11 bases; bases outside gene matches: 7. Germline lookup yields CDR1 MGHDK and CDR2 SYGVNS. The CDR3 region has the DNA TGTGCCAGCAGTCCCGGACAGGGTCCTGCTTTCTTT. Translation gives CASSPGQGPAFF.

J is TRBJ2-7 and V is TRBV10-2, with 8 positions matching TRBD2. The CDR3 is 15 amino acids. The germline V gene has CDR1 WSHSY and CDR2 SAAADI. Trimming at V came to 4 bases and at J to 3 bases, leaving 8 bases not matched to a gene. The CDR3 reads CASSASGGGGYEQYF. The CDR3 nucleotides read TGCGCCAGCAGTGCCTCGGGAGGGGGGGGCTACGAGCAGTACTTC.

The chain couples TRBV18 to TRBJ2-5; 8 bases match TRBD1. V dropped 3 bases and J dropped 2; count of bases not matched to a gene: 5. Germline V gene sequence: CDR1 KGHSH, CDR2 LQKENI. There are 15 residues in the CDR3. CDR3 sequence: CASSPDRGTQETQYF. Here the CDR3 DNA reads TGTGCCAGCTCACCTGACAGGGGTACACAAGAGACCCAGTACTTC.

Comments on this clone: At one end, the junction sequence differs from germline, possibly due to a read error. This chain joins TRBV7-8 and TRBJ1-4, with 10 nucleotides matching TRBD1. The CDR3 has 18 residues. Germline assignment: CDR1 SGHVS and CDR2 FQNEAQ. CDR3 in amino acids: CASSLVPQGQGVNGKLFF. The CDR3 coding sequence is TGTGCCAGCAGCTTAGTTCCTCAAGGACAGGGGGTCAATGGAAAACTGTTTTTT.

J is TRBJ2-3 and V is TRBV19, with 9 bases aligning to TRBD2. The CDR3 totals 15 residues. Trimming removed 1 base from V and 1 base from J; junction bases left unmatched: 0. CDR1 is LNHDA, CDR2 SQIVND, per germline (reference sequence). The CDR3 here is CASSIGTSGTDTQYF. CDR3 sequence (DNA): TGTGCCAGTAGTATAGGGACTAGCGGCACAGATACGCAGTATTTT.

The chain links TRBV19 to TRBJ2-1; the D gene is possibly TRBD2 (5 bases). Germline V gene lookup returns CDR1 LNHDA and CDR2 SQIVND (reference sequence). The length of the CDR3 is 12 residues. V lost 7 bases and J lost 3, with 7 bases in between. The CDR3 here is CASTAGYNEQFF. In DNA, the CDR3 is TGTGCCAGTACCGCGGGCTACAATGAGCAGTTCTTC.

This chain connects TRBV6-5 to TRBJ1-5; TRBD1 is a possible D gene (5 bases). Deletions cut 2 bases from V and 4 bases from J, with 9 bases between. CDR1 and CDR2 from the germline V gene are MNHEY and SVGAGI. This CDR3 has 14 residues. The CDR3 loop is CASSYRGTNQPQHF. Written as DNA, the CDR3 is TGTGCCAGCAGTTACCGGGGGACTAATCAGCCCCAGCATTTT.

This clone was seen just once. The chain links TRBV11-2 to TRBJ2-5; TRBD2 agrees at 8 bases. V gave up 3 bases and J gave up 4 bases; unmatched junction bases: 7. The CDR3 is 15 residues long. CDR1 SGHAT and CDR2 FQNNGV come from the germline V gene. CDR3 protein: CASSFSGSAGETQYF. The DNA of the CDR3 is TGTGCCAGCAGCTTCAGCGGGAGCGCGGGAGAGACCCAGTACTTC. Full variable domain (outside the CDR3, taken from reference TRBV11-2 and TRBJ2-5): EAGVAQSPRYKIIEKRQSVAFWCNPISGHATLYWYQQILGQGPKLLIQFQNNGVVDDSQLPKDRFSAERLKGVDSTLKIQPAKLEDSAVYLCASSFSGSAGETQYFGPGTRLLVL.

In DNA, the CDR3 is TGTGCCAGCAGCTCGTCGGGGGGGAACACTGAAGCTTTCTTT. Its protein is CASSSSGGNTEAFF. The chain is built from TRBV7-9 and TRBJ1-1; tentatively, D is TRBD1 (5 bases). The CDR3 runs to 14 residues. Germline-derived CDR1 and CDR2 are SEHNR and FQNEAQ (reference sequence). V lost 4 bases to trimming and J lost 1 base, with 10 bases between them.

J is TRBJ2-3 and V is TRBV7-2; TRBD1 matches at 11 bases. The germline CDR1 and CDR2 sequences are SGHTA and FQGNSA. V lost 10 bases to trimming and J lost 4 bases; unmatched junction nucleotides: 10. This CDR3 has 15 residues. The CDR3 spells CATSPGQGAADTQYF. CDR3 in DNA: TGTGCCACTTCCCCTGGACAGGGGGCTGCAGATACGCAGTATTTT. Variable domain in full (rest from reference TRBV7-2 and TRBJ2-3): GAGVSQSPSNKVTEKGKDVELRCDPISGHTALYWYRQSLGQGLEFLIYFQGNSAPDKSGLPSDRFSAERTGGSVSTLTIQRTQQEDSAVYLCATSPGQGAADTQYFGPGTRLTVL.

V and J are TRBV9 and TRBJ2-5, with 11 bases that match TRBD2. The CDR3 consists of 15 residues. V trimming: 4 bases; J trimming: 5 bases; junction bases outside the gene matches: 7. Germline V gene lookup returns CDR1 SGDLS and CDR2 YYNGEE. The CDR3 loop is CASSPSGRPLETQYF. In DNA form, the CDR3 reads TGTGCCAGCAGCCCTAGCGGGAGGCCGCTGGAGACCCAGTACTTC.

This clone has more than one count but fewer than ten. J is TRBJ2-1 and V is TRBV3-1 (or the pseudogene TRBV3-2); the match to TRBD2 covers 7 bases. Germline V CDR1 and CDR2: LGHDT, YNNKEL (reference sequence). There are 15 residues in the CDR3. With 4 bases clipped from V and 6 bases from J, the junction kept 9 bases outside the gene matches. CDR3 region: CASSPQRAGSNEQFF. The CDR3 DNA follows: TGTGCCAGCAGCCCTCAGCGAGCGGGAAGCAATGAGCAGTTCTTC.

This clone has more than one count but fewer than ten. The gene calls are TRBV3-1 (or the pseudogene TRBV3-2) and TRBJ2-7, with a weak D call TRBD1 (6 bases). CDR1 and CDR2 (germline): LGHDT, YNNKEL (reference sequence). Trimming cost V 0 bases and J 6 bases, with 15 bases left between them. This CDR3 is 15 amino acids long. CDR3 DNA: TGTGCCAGCAGCCAAGATTTACAGGGTAGACGCGAGCAGTACTTC. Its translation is CASSQDLQGRREQYF.

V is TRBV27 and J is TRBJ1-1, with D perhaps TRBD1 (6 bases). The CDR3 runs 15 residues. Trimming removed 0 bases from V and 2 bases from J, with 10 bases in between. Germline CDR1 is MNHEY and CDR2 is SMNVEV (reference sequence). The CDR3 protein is CASSLSQGSNTEAFF. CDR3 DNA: TGTGCCAGCAGTTTATCCCAGGGGTCAAACACTGAAGCTTTCTTT.

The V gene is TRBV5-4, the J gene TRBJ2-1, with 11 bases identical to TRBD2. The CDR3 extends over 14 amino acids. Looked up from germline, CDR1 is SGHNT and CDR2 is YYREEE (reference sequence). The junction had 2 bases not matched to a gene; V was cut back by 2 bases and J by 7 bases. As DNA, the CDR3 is TGTGCCAGCAGCTTCGCTAGCGGGAGGAATGAGCAGTTCTTC. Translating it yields CASSFASGRNEQFF.

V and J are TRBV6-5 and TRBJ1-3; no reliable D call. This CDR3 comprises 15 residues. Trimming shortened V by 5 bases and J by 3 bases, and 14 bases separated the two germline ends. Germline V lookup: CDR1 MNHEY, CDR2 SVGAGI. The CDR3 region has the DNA TGTGCCAGCAGTCGGGCGGGCAGCTATGGAAACACCATATATTTT. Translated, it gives CASSRAGSYGNTIYF.

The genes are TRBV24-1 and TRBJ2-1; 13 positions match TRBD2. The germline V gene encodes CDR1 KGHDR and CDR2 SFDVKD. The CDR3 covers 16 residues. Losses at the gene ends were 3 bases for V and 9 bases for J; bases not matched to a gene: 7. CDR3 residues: CATSDPTSGRATEQFF. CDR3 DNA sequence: TGTGCCACCAGTGATCCCACTAGCGGGAGGGCCACTGAGCAGTTCTTC.

The CDR3 sequence: CASSPRRDRGDYGYTF. The CDR3 DNA sequence: TGTGCCAGCAGCCCCCGCCGAGACAGGGGGGACTATGGCTACACCTTC. The rearrangement uses TRBV7-9 and TRBJ1-2, with 9 bases that match TRBD1. V was pared by 5 bases and J by 3 bases, with 10 bases of the junction left unmatched. CDR1 is SEHNR and CDR2 is FQNEAQ in the germline V gene (reference sequence). The CDR3 runs 16 residues.